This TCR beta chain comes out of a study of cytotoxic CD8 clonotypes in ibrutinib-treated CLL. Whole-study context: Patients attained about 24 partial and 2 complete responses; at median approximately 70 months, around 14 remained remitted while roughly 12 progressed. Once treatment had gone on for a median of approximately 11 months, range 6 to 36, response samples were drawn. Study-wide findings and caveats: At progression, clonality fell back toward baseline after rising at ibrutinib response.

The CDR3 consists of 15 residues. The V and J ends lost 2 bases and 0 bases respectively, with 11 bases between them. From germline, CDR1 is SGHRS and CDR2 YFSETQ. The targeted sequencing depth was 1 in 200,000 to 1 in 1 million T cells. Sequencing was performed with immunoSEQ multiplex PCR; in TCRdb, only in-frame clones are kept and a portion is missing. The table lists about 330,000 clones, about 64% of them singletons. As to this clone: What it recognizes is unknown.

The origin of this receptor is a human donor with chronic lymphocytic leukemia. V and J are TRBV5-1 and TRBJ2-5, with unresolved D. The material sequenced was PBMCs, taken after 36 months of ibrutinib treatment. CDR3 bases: TGCGCCAGCAGCTTAGCCAAGCCGTACCAAGAGACCCAGTACTTC. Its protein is CASSLAKPYQETQYF.